The clone carrying this T cell receptor beta chain was recorded a few times. Its antigen is unidentified. One end of the junction varies from germline; a read error may be responsible. Other DNA sequences within the sample encode an identical CDR3. The sample comes from a study of cytomegalovirus exposure and HLA in healthy donors. Study-level results: The authors later linked a missense DCLRE1C variant to TCR beta V- and J-gene trimming.

The PCR was carried out with 60 Vbeta primers and 13 Jbeta primers. Sequenced by immunoSEQ multiplex PCR; TCRdb stores in-frame clones only, minus some. This sample has around 94,000 clones, with approximately 77% found just once. Per germline, CDR1 SQVTM and CDR2 ANQGSEA. There are 10 residues in the CDR3. The sample consisted of PBMCs. The rearrangement joins TRBV29-1 to TRBJ2-1; D gene uncertain. The clonotype comes from a human donor in good health. Here the CDR3 reads CSVESNEQFF. The DNA of the CDR3 is TGCAGCGTTGAGAGTAATGAACAGTTCTTC.